This is a list of T cell receptor beta chains from one sample in a study of cytomegalovirus exposure and HLA in healthy donors. Clones were sequenced by immunoSEQ multiplex PCR, and TCRdb holds only the in-frame ones, with some missing. Of approximately 210,000 clones detected, approximately 80% appear once; the ten largest clones hold less than 1.1%. Material: PBMCs. Receptors originate from a woman between 40 and 55 years old in good health and CMV-seronegative. Each CDR3 is given with its conserved first and last residue. D genes are given only for firm matches. Size tells how often a clone was seen (once, few, many) or the class of an expanded clone, and some rows leave it out.

TRBV5-1	NA	TRBJ2-1	NA	TGCGCCAGCAGCTTTCCCGATGCGCGCGTGGAGCAGTTCTTC	CASSFPDARVEQFF
TRBV21-1	NA	TRBJ2-5	NA	TGTGCCACACAAGAGACCCAGTACTTC	CATQETQYF
TRBV7-9	NA	TRBJ1-1	NA	TGTTCCAGCAGCTCAACTTCGGGAGGAACGAGACTGGAAGCTTTCTTT	CSSSSTSGGTRLEAFF
TRBV5-4	TRBD2	TRBJ2-7	once	TGTGCCAGCAGCCCCCCCCCTAGCGGGGTTGACGAGCAGTACTTC	CASSPPPSGVDEQYF
TRBV19	TRBD2	TRBJ2-1	NA	TGTGCCAGTAGCACACCAGCGGGGGAGCAGTTCTTC	CASSTPAGEQFF
TRBV9	NA	TRBJ1-5	once	TGTGCCAGCAGCGTAGCCCCGGGTGGCGATCAGCCCCAGCATTTT	CASSVAPGGDQPQHF
TRBV6-1	NA	TRBJ2-5	NA	TGTGCCAGCAGTGAAGGGAGGGTCGGGCAAGAGACCCAGTACTTC	CASSEGRVGQETQYF
TRBV5-4	TRBD1	TRBJ2-6	NA	TGTGCCAGCAGCTTGGCCTGGACAGGGGCCTCTGGGGCCAACGTCCTGACTTTC	CASSLAWTGASGANVLTF
TRBV29-1	TRBD2	TRBJ2-3	NA	TGCAGCGTTCCCCTAGCGGGAATTGGCGATACGCAGTATTTT	CSVPLAGIGDTQYF
TRBV15	TRBD2	TRBJ2-1	NA	TGTGCCACCAGCAGAGATCGTCCTAGCGGAAATGAGCAGTTCTTC	CATSRDRPSGNEQFF
TRBV6-1	NA	TRBJ2-4	NA	TGTGCCAGCAGTGAGGTCCCAGGTACCACCTTAGCCAAAAACATTCAGTACTTC	CASSEVPGTTLAKNIQYF
TRBV19	TRBD1	TRBJ1-3	NA	TGTGCCACTATGGCAGGGGGCAGAAACACCATATATTTT	CATMAGGRNTIYF
TRBV6-5	TRBD1	TRBJ1-5	NA	TGTGCCAGCAGACCTGGACAGGGGCCGGATCAGCCCCAGCATTTT	CASRPGQGPDQPQHF
TRBV27	NA	TRBJ1-2	few	TGTGCCAGCAGTTTCCAACACCTTCCGTCAGGCTATGGCTACACCTTC	CASSFQHLPSGYGYTF
TRBV5-1	NA	TRBJ1-2	few	TGCGCCAGCGGGGAGGGCTCTGACTATGGCTACACCTTC	CASGEGSDYGYTF
TRBV7-2	NA	TRBJ1-5	few	TGTGCCAGCAGCCTGGGAGGGTACAATCAGCCCCAGCATTTT	CASSLGGYNQPQHF
TRBV19	NA	TRBJ2-5	NA	TGTGCCAGTAGTGCCCACAGGGAAGAGACCCAGTACTTC	CASSAHREETQYF
TRBV29-1	TRBD1	TRBJ1-1	NA	TGCAGCGTGGGACAGTACGGCACTGAAGCTTTCTTT	CSVGQYGTEAFF
TRBV7-2	TRBD1	TRBJ1-6	NA	TGTGCCAGCAGCTTGTACAGGGGGAGTTCACCCCTCCACTTT	CASSLYRGSSPLHF
TRBV4-2	TRBD2	TRBJ2-3	NA	TGTGCCAGCAGCCAGAAGACGGCTAGCGGGAGCACAGATACGCAGTATTTT	CASSQKTASGSTDTQYF
TRBV19	NA	TRBJ1-2	NA	TGTGCCAGTAGTAGTCGAGTCGGAGATGGCTACACCTTC	CASSSRVGDGYTF
TRBV15	NA	TRBJ1-5	NA	TGTGCCACCAGCGGGTACAGGGTAAGGGGGAGCAATCAGCCCCAGCATTTT	CATSGYRVRGSNQPQHF
TRBV11-2	NA	TRBJ1-3	NA	TGTGCCAGCAGCTTAGATGGGGGGACCGGAAACACCATATATTTT	CASSLDGGTGNTIYF
TRBV5-1	NA	TRBJ2-1	NA	TGCGCCAGCAGCTTGGCGGCGGACACCTACAATGAGCAGTTCTTC	CASSLAADTYNEQFF
TRBV5-1	NA	TRBJ2-5	NA	TGCGCCAGCAGCGTCGGTTCCATGAACCAAGAGACCCAGTACTTC	CASSVGSMNQETQYF
TRBV10-3	NA	TRBJ1-5	few	TGTGCCATCAGTGACGAGATCGGTCAGCCCCAGCATTTT	CAISDEIGQPQHF
TRBV27	NA	TRBJ1-2	few	TGTGCCACACTAACGGGTAACTATGGCTACACCTTC	CATLTGNYGYTF
TRBV15	TRBD1	TRBJ2-1	once	TGTGCCACCAGCTTACGACCGGGACAGGGGGCACTCAGTGAGCAGTTCTTC	CATSLRPGQGALSEQFF
TRBV7-2	TRBD1	TRBJ1-2	NA	TGTGCCAGCAGCGTGACCGGGACAGGCGGCTATGGCTACACCTTC	CASSVTGTGGYGYTF
TRBV9	NA	TRBJ2-2	NA	TGTGCCAGCAGCTTGGGACAAGTAACCGGGGAGCTGTTTTTT	CASSLGQVTGELFF
TRBV19	TRBD1	TRBJ1-5	NA	TGTGCCAGTAGTCGGGACAGGGAGAACAATCAGCCCCAGCATTTT	CASSRDRENNQPQHF
TRBV10-3	NA	TRBJ1-2	NA	TGTGCCATCGGCTCCCGGCAGGATGGCTACACCTTC	CAIGSRQDGYTF
TRBV11-3	TRBD2	TRBJ2-1	NA	TGTGCCAGTGGGCGAGCGGGAGGGTGGGAGCAGTTCTTC	CASGRAGGWEQFF
TRBV9	NA	TRBJ1-5	NA	TGTGCCAGCAGCGTAGGAGGGAACAATCAGCCCCAGCATTTT	CASSVGGNNQPQHF
TRBV6-6	NA	TRBJ1-1	NA	TGTGCCAGCAGTTACTGGGGCAATTTGAACACTGAAGCTTTCTTT	CASSYWGNLNTEAFF
TRBV18	TRBD1	TRBJ1-4	NA	TGTGCCAGCTCACCAATCTCTACAGGGGCGAGTGAAAAACTGTTTTTT	CASSPISTGASEKLFF
TRBV21-1	NA	TRBJ2-3	NA	TGTGCCAGCAGCAAATGGGAGACAGGGAGGCGTGTTGTTTACGGAGATACGCAGTATTTT	CASSKWETGRRVVYGDTQYF
TRBV5-6	NA	TRBJ2-7	once	TGTGCCAGCAGCCTTGGGGGCAGGCAAACCTACGAGCAGTACTTC	CASSLGGRQTYEQYF
TRBV28	NA	TRBJ2-1	NA	TGTGCCAGCAGTTTATACAGGGAGCATGAGCAGTTCTTC	CASSLYREHEQFF
TRBV2	NA	TRBJ1-2	NA	TGTGCCAGCAGTGCCCGGGTATCTCTCTATGGCTACACCTTC	CASSARVSLYGYTF
TRBV7-2	TRBD2	TRBJ2-7	NA	TGTGCCAGCAGCTCTAGCGGGTCCTACGAGCAGTACTTC	CASSSSGSYEQYF
TRBV4-3	NA	TRBJ2-1	NA	TGCGCCAGCAGCCAAGCTCTAGCTTCCTACAATGAGCAGTTCTTC	CASSQALASYNEQFF
TRBV6-1	TRBD2	TRBJ2-1	once	TGTGCCAGCAGTGCCAAAACTATATACCTAGCGGGAGTATCCAATGAGCAGTTCTTC	CASSAKTIYLAGVSNEQFF
TRBV5-1	NA	TRBJ2-1	NA	TGCGCCAGCAGCTTGGAGTCAAGCCGGTACAATGAGCAGTTCTTC	CASSLESSRYNEQFF
TRBV6-5	NA	TRBJ2-7	NA	TGTGCCAGCAGGGGGGGTGGAGGGAACTACGAGCAGTACTTC	CASRGGGGNYEQYF
TRBV5-1	TRBD2	TRBJ2-3	NA	TGCGCCAGCAGCTTGCGGGCGAAGCGGGAGGGGAGCACAGATACGCAGTATTTT	CASSLRAKREGSTDTQYF
TRBV28	TRBD1	TRBJ2-1	NA	TGTGCCAGCAGTCCTCGGCCTTCACGGGACAGGGCAAATGAGCAGTTCTTC	CASSPRPSRDRANEQFF
TRBV11-3	NA	TRBJ2-4	NA	TGTGCCAGCAGCCCTGGGGCTAGTAGGGTCGGAAACATTCAGTACTTC	CASSPGASRVGNIQYF
TRBV2	NA	TRBJ1-1	NA	TGTGCCAGCCGTTCACAGGGCATGAACACTGAAGCTTTCTTT	CASRSQGMNTEAFF
TRBV4-3	TRBD1	TRBJ1-6	NA	TGCGCCAGCAGCCAACGGTCAGGGGGCTGGAACAATTCACCCCTCCACTTT	CASSQRSGGWNNSPLHF
TRBV5-4	TRBD2	TRBJ2-2	NA	TGTGCCAGCAGCTTGGTTAGCGGGACCGGGGAGCTGTTTTTT	CASSLVSGTGELFF
TRBV5-1	NA	TRBJ2-2	few	TGCGCCAGCAGCTTCGGGACACCAAACACCGGGGAGCTGTTTTTT	CASSFGTPNTGELFF
TRBV30	TRBD2	TRBJ2-1	NA	TGTGCCTGGAGACCACTAGCGGGAGTCAACCGGTACAATGAGCAGTTCTTC	CAWRPLAGVNRYNEQFF
TRBV5-4	TRBD1	TRBJ1-1	NA	TGTGCCAGCAGCTTGGGGCAGGGGGTAGGCACTGAAGCTTTCTTT	CASSLGQGVGTEAFF
TRBV7-2	NA	TRBJ2-2	NA	TGTGCCAGCAGCTTCTCCTACGGGACACCAATGGGGACCGGGGAGCTGTTTTTT	CASSFSYGTPMGTGELFF
TRBV7-2	NA	TRBJ1-2	few	TGTGCCAGCAGCTCCCCATTCGGGGGGGAGATCTATGGCTACACCTTC	CASSSPFGGEIYGYTF
TRBV7-9	NA	TRBJ1-2	NA	TGTGCCAGCAGCCCCGGGGGGGATCGGTGGGGCTACACCTTC	CASSPGGDRWGYTF
TRBV5-1	NA	TRBJ2-5	NA	TGCGCCAGCAGCTCCTTGGGGAGGACAAACCAAGAGACCCAGTACTTC	CASSSLGRTNQETQYF
TRBV29-1	NA	TRBJ1-1	few	TGCAGCGTCGGCAGAGCGGTCACTGAAGCTTTCTTT	CSVGRAVTEAFF